Listed below are T cell receptor beta chains from one sample, sequenced in a study of T cells after posttransplantation cyclophosphamide. The method was immunoSEQ multiplex PCR; TCRdb's version includes in-frame clones alone and lacks a portion of them. This repertoire shows some 9,000 clones, over 75% found once; its top ten account for less than 30%. The sequences come from PBMCs, collected after allogeneic stem cell transplant with posttransplant cyclophosphamide. The receptors were sampled from a female patient between 40 and 50 years old who received an allogeneic stem cell transplant from an unrelated donor, was CMV-positive, and had no GVHD. The T cells may come from the graft donor. Each CDR3 is given with its conserved first and last residue. The D gene is left open where the match is weak. The size of a clone is reported for some rows only, either as once, few or many, or as a class for expanded clones.

j_call: TRBJ1-2; v_call: TRBV19; d_call: TRBD1; clone_size: NA; cdr3_aa: CASSSDRGLYGYTF; cdr3_nt: TGTGCCAGTAGTTCCGACAGGGGCCTCTATGGCTACACCTTC
j_call: TRBJ2-3; v_call: TRBV15; d_call: NA; clone_size: NA; cdr3_aa: CATSRLSGTDTQYF; cdr3_nt: TGTGCCACCAGCAGACTCTCTGGCACAGATACGCAGTATTTT
j_call: TRBJ1-5; v_call: TRBV29-1; d_call: TRBD1; clone_size: NA; cdr3_aa: CSVSTGTGAQPQHF; cdr3_nt: TGCAGCGTTTCAACCGGGACAGGGGCTCAGCCCCAGCATTTT
j_call: TRBJ2-7; v_call: TRBV7-8; d_call: NA; clone_size: once; cdr3_aa: CASTRQVSSYEQYF; cdr3_nt: TGTGCCAGTACTCGACAGGTGAGCTCCTACGAGCAGTACTTC
j_call: TRBJ1-2; v_call: TRBV4-3; d_call: TRBD1; clone_size: few; cdr3_aa: CASSQDREGAPGYTF; cdr3_nt: TGCGCCAGCAGCCAAGATCGTGAGGGGGCACCGGGCTACACCTTC
j_call: TRBJ2-7; v_call: TRBV7-2; d_call: TRBD2; clone_size: NA; cdr3_aa: CASSPQAGGPYEQYF; cdr3_nt: TGTGCCAGCAGCCCCCAAGCGGGGGGACCTTACGAGCAGTACTTC
j_call: TRBJ1-2; v_call: TRBV19; d_call: TRBD1; clone_size: NA; cdr3_aa: CASSVNRGDGYTF; cdr3_nt: TGTGCCAGTAGTGTAAACAGGGGAGATGGCTACACCTTC
j_call: TRBJ2-3; v_call: TRBV18; d_call: NA; clone_size: NA; cdr3_aa: CASSLPRSGLVYTTDTQYF; cdr3_nt: TGTGCCAGCTCACTACCACGTTCGGGACTTGTCTACACCACAGATACGCAGTATTTT
j_call: TRBJ1-2; v_call: TRBV5-4; d_call: TRBD1; clone_size: NA; cdr3_aa: CASSHETGTRGYTF; cdr3_nt: TGTGCCAGCAGCCATGAGACAGGGACTAGAGGCTACACCTTC
j_call: TRBJ1-5; v_call: TRBV9; d_call: TRBD1; clone_size: NA; cdr3_aa: CASSGTGDQPQHF; cdr3_nt: TGTGCCAGCAGCGGAACAGGGGATCAGCCCCAGCATTTT
j_call: TRBJ1-6; v_call: TRBV5-1; d_call: NA; clone_size: NA; cdr3_aa: CASSLAGTQNSPLHF; cdr3_nt: TGCGCCAGCAGCTTGGCCGGGACACAAAATTCACCCCTCCACTTT
j_call: TRBJ2-6; v_call: TRBV2; d_call: NA; clone_size: few; cdr3_aa: CASTGAGANVLTF; cdr3_nt: TGTGCCAGCACGGGGGCTGGGGCCAACGTCCTGACTTTC
j_call: TRBJ2-1; v_call: TRBV7-3; d_call: TRBD1; clone_size: NA; cdr3_aa: CASSSGQGGNEQFF; cdr3_nt: TGTGCCAGCAGCTCCGGACAGGGTGGCAATGAGCAGTTCTTC
j_call: TRBJ1-2; v_call: TRBV27; d_call: NA; clone_size: NA; cdr3_aa: CASSLQGHGYTF; cdr3_nt: TGTGCCAGCAGTTTACAGGGTCACGGCTACACCTTC
j_call: TRBJ2-1; v_call: TRBV15; d_call: NA; clone_size: NA; cdr3_aa: CATSSQKGGNEQFF; cdr3_nt: TGTGCCACCAGCTCCCAAAAAGGGGGCAATGAGCAGTTCTTC
j_call: TRBJ1-2; v_call: TRBV5-4; d_call: TRBD1; clone_size: NA; cdr3_aa: CASSPNPSFRGDSGYTF; cdr3_nt: TGTGCCAGCAGCCCTAACCCCTCTTTCAGGGGGGACTCGGGCTACACCTTC